Each of the 20 T cell receptor beta chains below was sequenced from the same sample in a study of long-term antiretroviral therapy in people with HIV. Run at survey level, the immunoSEQ assay was version v3.0. Method: immunoSEQ multiplex PCR; TCRdb's copy keeps in-frame clones and lacks some. The top ten hold roughly 4.1% of the sample, which has over 25,000 clones, around 87% seen once. The material was unsorted PBMCs, obtained 0.5 years after starting antiretroviral therapy. These receptors all come from a woman aged 18-29 years with HIV.

The chain couples TRBV7-9 to TRBJ2-2; the D call may be TRBD1 or TRBD2 (5 bases each). Trimming cost V 5 bases and J 7 bases, with 23 bases left between them. The germline V gene has CDR1 SEHNR and CDR2 FQNEAQ (reference sequence). The CDR3 spans 17 residues. CDR3 in DNA: TGTGCCAGCAGCCGCGCACTGGGGGTGGGATACGGCGGGGAGCTGTTTTTT. It encodes CASSRALGVGYGGELFF.

The rearrangement uses TRBV7-6 and TRBJ1-6; the D is unclear. The CDR3 loop spans 14 amino acids. CDR1 is SGHVS, CDR2 FNYEAQ, per germline. Trimming shortened V by 6 bases and J by 3 bases, and 9 bases separated the two germline ends. This CDR3 reads CASRSNDYNSPLHF. The CDR3 coding sequence is TGTGCCAGCAGGTCCAACGACTATAATTCACCCCTCCACTTT.

This chain connects TRBV6-5 to TRBJ2-3; TRBD2 aligns across 13 bases. Germline CDR1 is MNHEY and CDR2 is SVGAGI. The CDR3 loop spans 15 amino acids. Unmatched junction bases numbered 3, after V lost 5 bases and J lost 4 bases. CDR3 in DNA: TGTGCCAGCAGTGGACTAGCGGGAGTAGCAGATACGCAGTATTTT. As protein: CASSGLAGVADTQYF.

This rearrangement joins TRBV11-1 to TRBJ1-1, with a possible D match to TRBD1 (6 bases). V was trimmed by 1 base and J by 2 bases, leaving 14 bases between them. The CDR3 totals 16 residues. Germline lookup yields CDR1 SGHAT and CDR2 FQDESV (reference sequence). The CDR3 here is CASSLGVRGQNTEAFF. As DNA, the CDR3 is TGTGCCAGCAGCTTAGGTGTTCGGGGACAAAACACTGAAGCTTTCTTT.

The CDR3 DNA reads as TGTGCCAGCAGCTTATTGGGGGTCCCCGGGGAGCTGTTTTTT. This encodes CASSLLGVPGELFF. This chain uses TRBV7-3 with TRBJ2-2; D is tentatively TRBD1 or TRBD2 (5 bases each). From germline, CDR1 is SGHTA and CDR2 FQGTGA. Deletions cut 2 bases from V and 6 bases from J, with 10 bases between. There are 14 residues in the CDR3.

This chain connects TRBV15 to TRBJ1-5; weak D call: TRBD1 (6 bases). Germline V gene data show CDR1 as LNHNV and CDR2 as YYDKDF (reference sequence). The CDR3 runs to 15 residues. V was trimmed by 2 bases and J by 0 bases, leaving 8 bases between them. The CDR3 nucleotides read TGTGCCACCAGCAGACTAGGGGGTAGCAATCAGCCCCAGCATTTT. Translation gives CATSRLGGSNQPQHF.

The V and J genes are TRBV2 and TRBJ2-1; 7 bases are a match to TRBD2. J gave up 0 bases and V 8 bases, and 16 bases lay outside the gene matches. There are 18 residues in the CDR3. The germline gives CDR1 SNHLY, CDR2 FYNNEI. The CDR3, as DNA: TGTGCCAGCTTCTTGTCGGGAGGCCTAATGAGCTCCTACAATGAGCAGTTCTTC. Amino acids: CASFLSGGLMSSYNEQFF.

This chain uses TRBV9 with TRBJ2-2, with D possibly matching TRBD2 (6 bases). Germline CDR1 reads SGDLS; CDR2 reads YYNGEE. The V and J ends lost 1 base and 4 bases respectively, with 14 bases between them. This CDR3 is 16 amino acids long. The CDR3 loop reads CASSVPLGGGTGELFF. Here the CDR3 DNA reads TGTGCCAGCAGCGTACCCCTCGGGGGAGGCACCGGGGAGCTGTTTTTT.

This chain connects TRBV7-2 to TRBJ1-4; 9 bases map to TRBD1. V was clipped by 1 base and J by 8 bases; unmatched bases: 8. This CDR3 contains 16 residues. Germline V gene data show CDR1 as SGHTA and CDR2 as FQGNSA. CDR3 coding DNA: TGTGCCAGCAGCTTAGTAGGGGGACAGGGTTTCGAAAAACTGTTTTTT. Translating gives CASSLVGGQGFEKLFF.

The rearrangement uses TRBV5-1 and TRBJ2-7; TRBD2 aligns across 13 bases. The germline V gene has CDR1 SGHRS and CDR2 YFSETQ. This CDR3 region has 15 residues. Trimming took 1 base from V and 7 from J; bases not matched to a gene: 5. CDR3 in amino acids: CASSLTSGRAGEQYF. Written as DNA, the CDR3 is TGCGCCAGCAGCTTGACTAGCGGGAGGGCGGGTGAGCAGTACTTC.

The chain is built from TRBV28 and TRBJ2-2; D gene unclear. Germline assignment: CDR1 MDHEN and CDR2 SYDVKM. The CDR3 covers 14 residues. V was clipped by 3 bases and J by 3 bases, with 8 bases between them. CDR3 DNA sequence: TGTGCCAGCAGTTTCGGACCAGACACCGGGGAGCTGTTTTTT. Its protein is CASSFGPDTGELFF. Complete variable domain (other parts from reference TRBV28 and TRBJ2-2): DVKVTQSSRYLVKRTGEKVFLECVQDMDHENMFWYRQDPGLGLRLIYFSYDVKMKEKGDIPEGYSVSREKKERFSLILESASTNQTSMYLCASSFGPDTGELFFGEGSRLTVL.

This sequence joins TRBV7-9 and TRBJ1-5, with TRBD1 identical over 9 bases. This CDR3 comprises 17 residues. V trimming: 5 bases; J trimming: 6 bases; junction bases outside the gene matches: 14. From germline, CDR1 is SEHNR and CDR2 FQNEAQ (reference sequence). This CDR3 is CASSRPGTGKRGQPQHF. CDR3 nucleotide sequence: TGTGCCAGCAGCCGTCCCGGGACAGGGAAGAGGGGTCAGCCCCAGCATTTT.

The chain recombines TRBV6-1 with TRBJ1-1; no firm D call. Germline assignment: CDR1 MNHNS and CDR2 SASEGT. CDR3 length equals 15 residues. V was trimmed by 4 bases and J by 4 bases, leaving 16 bases between them. CDR3 sequence reads: CASSALVEEGTEAFF. Here the CDR3 DNA reads TGTGCCAGCAGTGCTCTTGTTGAGGAGGGCACTGAAGCTTTCTTT.

This chain links TRBV7-9 with TRBJ1-5; no firm D call. There are 12 residues in the CDR3. V lost 5 bases to trimming and J lost 5 bases, with 7 bases between them. The germline V gene encodes CDR1 SEHNR and CDR2 FQNEAQ (reference sequence). CDR3 coding DNA: TGTGCCAGCAGCGGCCAAGATCAGCCCCAGCATTTT. Translating it yields CASSGQDQPQHF. The variable domain in full, with the rest retrieved from reference TRBV7-9 and TRBJ1-5, is DTGVSQNPRHKITKRGQNVTFRCDPISEHNRLYWYRQTLGQGPEFLTYFQNEAQLEKSRLLSDRFSAERPKGSFSTLEIQRTEQGDSAMYLCASSGQDQPQHFGDGTRLSIL.

The V call is TRBV5-4, the J call TRBJ2-1; TRBD1 matches at 7 bases. The CDR3 consists of 13 residues. Germline CDR1 reads SGHNT; CDR2 reads YYREEE (reference sequence). The V and J ends lost 5 bases and 5 bases, in that order; junction bases with no gene match: 4. CDR3 sequence: CASRRDSHNEQFF. For the CDR3, the DNA is TGTGCCAGCAGAAGGGACAGCCACAATGAGCAGTTCTTC.

The rearrangement joins TRBV14 to TRBJ2-2; D is perhaps TRBD2 (5 bases). Trimming took off 1 base at V and 6 bases at J, with 9 bases between the two ends. CDR3 length: 14 residues. Germline V lookup: CDR1 SGHDN, CDR2 FVKESK. This CDR3 reads CASSQAGGPGELFF. The CDR3 region has the DNA TGTGCCAGCAGCCAAGCCGGCGGGCCCGGGGAGCTGTTTTTT.

This clone has a single count. The gene calls are TRBV18 and TRBJ2-7; 7 bases agree with TRBD2. CDR1 and CDR2 (germline): KGHSH, LQKENI. V was clipped by 5 bases and J by 5 bases; unmatched bases: 15. The CDR3 has 16 residues. CDR3: CASSSNPGLKTHEQYF. The DNA of the CDR3 is TGTGCCAGCTCATCGAACCCGGGACTAAAAACCCACGAGCAGTACTTC.

V usage is TRBV19 and J usage is TRBJ1-1; 9 nucleotides agree with TRBD1. CDR3 length: 13 amino acids. The J segment lost 3 bases and the V segment lost 7 bases, leaving 3 bases of the junction unmatched. CDR1 and CDR2 from the germline V gene are LNHDA and SQIVND (reference sequence). CDR3 region: CASTDRGYTEAFF. The CDR3 bases are TGTGCCAGTACTGACAGGGGGTACACTGAAGCTTTCTTT.

This clone was found a few times. This chain joins TRBV6-5 and TRBJ1-5; D gene unclear. This CDR3 has 13 amino acids. CDR1 is MNHEY, CDR2 SVGAGI, per germline. With 2 bases removed from V and 3 bases from J, the gap between germline ends came to 5 bases. The CDR3 is CASSYGVNQPQHF. CDR3 nucleotide sequence: TGTGCCAGCAGTTACGGGGTCAATCAGCCCCAGCATTTT.

The rearrangement links TRBV2 to TRBJ1-3, with 8 nucleotides matching TRBD1. This CDR3 has 15 amino acids. V trimming: 8 bases; J trimming: 3 bases; junction bases outside the gene matches: 9. Germline-derived CDR1 and CDR2 are SNHLY and FYNNEI. The CDR3 region is CASVPGTGHGNTIYF. As DNA, the CDR3 is TGTGCCAGCGTCCCCGGGACAGGTCATGGAAACACCATATATTTT.